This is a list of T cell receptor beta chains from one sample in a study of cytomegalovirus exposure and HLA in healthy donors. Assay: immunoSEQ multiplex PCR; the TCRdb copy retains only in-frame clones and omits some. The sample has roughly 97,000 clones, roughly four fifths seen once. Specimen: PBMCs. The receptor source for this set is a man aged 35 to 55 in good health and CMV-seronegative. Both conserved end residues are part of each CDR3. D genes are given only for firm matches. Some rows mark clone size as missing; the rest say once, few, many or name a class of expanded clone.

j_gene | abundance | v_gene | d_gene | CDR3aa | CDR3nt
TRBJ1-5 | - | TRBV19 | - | CASSIVGTLNQPQHF | TGTGCCAGTAGTATAGTGGGGACACTGAATCAGCCCCAGCATTTT
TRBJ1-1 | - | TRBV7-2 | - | CASSSLRGNTEAFF | TGTGCCAGCAGCTCCCTACGGGGGAACACTGAAGCTTTCTTT
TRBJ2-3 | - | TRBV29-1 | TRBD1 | CSGGTADTQYF | TGCAGCGGTGGGACAGCAGATACCCAGTATTTT
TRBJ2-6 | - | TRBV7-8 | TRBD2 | CASSLSFGGDTGANVLTF | TGTGCCAGCAGCTTATCATTCGGGGGGGACACTGGGGCCAACGTCCTGACTTTC
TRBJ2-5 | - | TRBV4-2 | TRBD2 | CASSQEGLAGGETQYF | TGTGCCAGCAGCCAAGAGGGGCTAGCGGGGGGAGAGACCCAGTACTTC
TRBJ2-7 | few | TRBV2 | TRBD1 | CASSGDRDRVTYEQYF | TGTGCCAGCAGTGGGGACCGGGACAGGGTAACCTACGAGCAGTACTTC
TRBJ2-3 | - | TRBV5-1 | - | CASRPGTDTDTQYF | TGCGCCAGCAGACCAGGGACTGACACAGATACGCAGTATTTT
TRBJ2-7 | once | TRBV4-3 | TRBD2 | CASSQVGTSGYEQYF | TGCGCCAGCAGCCAAGTGGGGACTAGCGGGTACGAGCAGTACTTC
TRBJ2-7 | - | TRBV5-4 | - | CASSFRGYEQYF | TGTGCCAGCAGCTTTCGGGGCTACGAGCAGTACTTC
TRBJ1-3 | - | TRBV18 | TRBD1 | CASSPQTGQGNTIYF | TGTGCCAGCTCACCGCAGACAGGGCAAGGAAACACCATATATTTT
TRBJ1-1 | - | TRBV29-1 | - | CSVELQGDGEAFF | TGCAGCGTTGAACTTCAGGGCGACGGTGAAGCTTTCTTT
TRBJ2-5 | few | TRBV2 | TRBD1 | CASSWDRAGETQYF | TGTGCCAGCAGTTGGGACAGGGCGGGGGAGACCCAGTACTTC
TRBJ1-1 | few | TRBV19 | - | CASMDSFSTEAFF | TGTGCCAGTATGGACAGTTTTTCCACTGAAGCTTTCTTT
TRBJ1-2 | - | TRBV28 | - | CASTAGGDQRYGYTF | TGTGCCAGCACGGCGGGGGGGGATCAGCGGTATGGCTACACCTTC
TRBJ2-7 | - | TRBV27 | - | CASSPRHTPQYF | TGTGCCAGCAGTCCCAGACACACCCCGCAGTACTTC
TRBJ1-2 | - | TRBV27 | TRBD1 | CASSGGTGSFYGYTF | TGTGCCAGCAGTGGGGGGACAGGCTCCTTCTATGGCTACACCTTC
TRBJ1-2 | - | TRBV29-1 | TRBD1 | CSVAPGQGYGYTF | TGCAGCGTTGCACCGGGACAGGGCTATGGCTACACCTTC
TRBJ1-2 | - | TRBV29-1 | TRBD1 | CSVEPDRVGLGYTF | TGCAGCGTTGAACCGGACAGGGTGGGTCTTGGCTACACCTTC
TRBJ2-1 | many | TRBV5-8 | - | CASSSGQLSSYNEQFF | TGTGCCAGCAGCTCCGGACAGCTTAGCTCCTACAATGAGCAGTTCTTC
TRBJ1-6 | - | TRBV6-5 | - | CASSAGTTNSPLHF | TGTGCCAGCAGTGCCGGGACAACAAATTCACCCCTCCACTTT
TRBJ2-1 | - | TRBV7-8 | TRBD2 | CASSLPLSLAGLYNEQFF | TGTGCCAGCAGCTTACCTCTTTCTCTAGCGGGGCTCTACAATGAGCAGTTCTTC
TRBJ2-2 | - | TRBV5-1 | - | CASRATANTGELFF | TGCGCCAGCAGGGCCACAGCGAACACCGGGGAGCTGTTTTTT
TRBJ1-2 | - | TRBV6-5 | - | CASSYSQEDGYTF | TGTGCCAGCAGTTACTCTCAGGAGGACGGCTACACCTTC
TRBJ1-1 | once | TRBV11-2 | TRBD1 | CASSLEPQGRTEAFF | TGTGCCAGCAGCTTAGAACCACAGGGGAGGACTGAAGCTTTCTTT
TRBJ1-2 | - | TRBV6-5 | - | CASRSLQGYYGYTF | TGTGCCAGCAGATCTCTACAGGGCTACTATGGCTACACCTTC
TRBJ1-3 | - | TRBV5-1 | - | CASSLSGRPNTIYF | TGCGCCAGCAGCTTGAGCGGACGACCAAACACCATATATTTT
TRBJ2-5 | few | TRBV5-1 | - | CASSLTGFVETQYF | TGCGCCAGCAGCTTAACAGGGTTCGTAGAGACCCAGTACTTC
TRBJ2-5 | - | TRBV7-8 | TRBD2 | CASSSGLAVTETQYF | TGTGCCAGCAGCTCGGGACTAGCGGTGACAGAGACCCAGTACTTC
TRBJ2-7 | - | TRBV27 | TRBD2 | CAIALGLPPYEQYF | TGTGCCATCGCACTGGGACTACCGCCCTACGAGCAGTACTTC